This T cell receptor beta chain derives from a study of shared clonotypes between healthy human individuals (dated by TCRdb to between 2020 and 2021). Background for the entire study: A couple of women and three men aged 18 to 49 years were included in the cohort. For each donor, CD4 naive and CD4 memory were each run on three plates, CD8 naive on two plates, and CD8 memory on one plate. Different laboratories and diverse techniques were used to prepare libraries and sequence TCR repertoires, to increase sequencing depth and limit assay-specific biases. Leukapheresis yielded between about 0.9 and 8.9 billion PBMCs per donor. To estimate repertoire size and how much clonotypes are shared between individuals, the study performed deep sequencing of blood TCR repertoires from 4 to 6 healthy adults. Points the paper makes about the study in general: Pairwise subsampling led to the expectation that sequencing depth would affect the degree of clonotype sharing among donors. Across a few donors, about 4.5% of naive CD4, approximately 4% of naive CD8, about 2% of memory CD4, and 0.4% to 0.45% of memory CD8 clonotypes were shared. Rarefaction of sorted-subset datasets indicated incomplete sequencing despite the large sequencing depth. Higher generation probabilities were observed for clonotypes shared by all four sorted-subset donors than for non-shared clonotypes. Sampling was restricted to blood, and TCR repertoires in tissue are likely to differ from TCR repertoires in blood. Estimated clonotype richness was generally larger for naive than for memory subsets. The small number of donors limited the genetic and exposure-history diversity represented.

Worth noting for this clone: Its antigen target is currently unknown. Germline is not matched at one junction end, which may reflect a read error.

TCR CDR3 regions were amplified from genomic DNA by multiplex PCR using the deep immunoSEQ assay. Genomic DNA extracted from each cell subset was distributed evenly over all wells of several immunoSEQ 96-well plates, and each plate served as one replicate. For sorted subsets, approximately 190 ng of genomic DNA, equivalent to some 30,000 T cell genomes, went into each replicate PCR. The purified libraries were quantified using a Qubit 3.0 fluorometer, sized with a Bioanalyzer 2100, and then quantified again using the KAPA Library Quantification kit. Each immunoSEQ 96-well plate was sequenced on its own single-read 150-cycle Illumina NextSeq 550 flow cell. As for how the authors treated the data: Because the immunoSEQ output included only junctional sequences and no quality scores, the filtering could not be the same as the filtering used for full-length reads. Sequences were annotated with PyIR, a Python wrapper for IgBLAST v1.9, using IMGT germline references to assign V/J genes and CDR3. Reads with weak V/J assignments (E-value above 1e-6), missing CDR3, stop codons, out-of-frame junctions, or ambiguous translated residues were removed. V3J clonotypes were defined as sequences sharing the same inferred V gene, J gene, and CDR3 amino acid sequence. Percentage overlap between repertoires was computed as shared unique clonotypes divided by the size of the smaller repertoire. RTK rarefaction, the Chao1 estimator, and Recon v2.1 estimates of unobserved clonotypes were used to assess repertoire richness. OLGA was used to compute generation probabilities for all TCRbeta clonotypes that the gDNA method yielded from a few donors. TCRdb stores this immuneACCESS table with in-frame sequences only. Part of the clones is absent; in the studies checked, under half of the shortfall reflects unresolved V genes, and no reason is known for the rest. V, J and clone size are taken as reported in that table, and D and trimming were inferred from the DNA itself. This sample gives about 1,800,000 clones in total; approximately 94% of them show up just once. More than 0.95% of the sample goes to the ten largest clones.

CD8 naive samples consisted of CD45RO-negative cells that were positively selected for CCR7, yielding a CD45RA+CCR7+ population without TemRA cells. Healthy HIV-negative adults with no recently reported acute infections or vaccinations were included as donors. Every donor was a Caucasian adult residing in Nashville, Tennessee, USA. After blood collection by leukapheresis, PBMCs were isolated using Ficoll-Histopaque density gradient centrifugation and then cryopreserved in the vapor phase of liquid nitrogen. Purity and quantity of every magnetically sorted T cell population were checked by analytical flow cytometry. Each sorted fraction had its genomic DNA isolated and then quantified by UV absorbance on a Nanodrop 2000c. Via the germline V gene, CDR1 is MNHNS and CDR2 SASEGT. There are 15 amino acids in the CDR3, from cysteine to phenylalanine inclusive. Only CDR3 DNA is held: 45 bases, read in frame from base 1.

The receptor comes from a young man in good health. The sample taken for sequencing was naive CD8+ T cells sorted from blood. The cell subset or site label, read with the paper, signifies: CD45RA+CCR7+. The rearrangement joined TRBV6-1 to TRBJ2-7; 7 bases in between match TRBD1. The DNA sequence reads TGTGCCGGCAGTGAACATGACAGGGAATTAGGCGAGCAGTACTTC. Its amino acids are CAGSEHDRELGEQYF.